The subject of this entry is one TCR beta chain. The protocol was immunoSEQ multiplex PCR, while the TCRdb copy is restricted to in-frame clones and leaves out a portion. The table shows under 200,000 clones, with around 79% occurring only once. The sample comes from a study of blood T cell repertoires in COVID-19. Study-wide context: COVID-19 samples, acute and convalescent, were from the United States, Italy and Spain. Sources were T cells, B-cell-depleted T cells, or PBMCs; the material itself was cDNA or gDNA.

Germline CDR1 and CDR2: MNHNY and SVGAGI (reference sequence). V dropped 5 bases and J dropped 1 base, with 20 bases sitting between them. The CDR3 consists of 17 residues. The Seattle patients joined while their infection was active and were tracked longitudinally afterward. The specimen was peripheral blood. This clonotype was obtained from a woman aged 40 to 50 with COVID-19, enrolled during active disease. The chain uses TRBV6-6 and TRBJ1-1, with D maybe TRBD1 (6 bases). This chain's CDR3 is CASSPLLRQEPNTEAFF. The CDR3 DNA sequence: TGTGCCAGCAGTCCTCTACTCAGACAGGAGCCGAACACTGAAGCTTTCTTT.